The source of this T cell receptor beta chain is a study of blood T cell repertoires in COVID-19. As for the study in general: Samples of COVID-19 (acute and convalescent) were obtained from the United States, Italy and Spain. Sources were T cells, B-cell-depleted T cells, or PBMCs; the material itself was cDNA or gDNA.

Original analysis: By means of reference gene primer amplification, nucleated cell counts were estimated. Measured with immunoSEQ multiplex PCR; TCRdb has only the in-frame clones, and not every one. Clonal size and the V and J genes are those of that table, whereas D and trimming came from the DNA. This sample carries 60,000 or so clones, approximately 87% of them seen once, and the ten largest clones take 5.5% to 8.5%. The V end was cut by 5 bases, the J end by 6 bases, with 17 bases between. In germline, CDR1 is WNHNN, CDR2 SYGVQD (reference sequence). The CDR3 runs 15 residues. The receptor's source is a man aged 60-69 years with acute or convalescent COVID-19. J is TRBJ2-1 and V is TRBV10-1, with D perhaps TRBD1 (5 bases). Sequencing used peripheral blood. The CDR3 DNA reads as TGCGCCAGCAGTCCAGGGTTACTGCCTTTCAATGAGCAGTTCTTC. The encoded protein is CASSPGLLPFNEQFF.